One sample yielded the 10 T cell receptor beta chains listed below, sequenced in a study of post-analysis software for immune sequencing data. No cognate antigen is known for these TCRs. Overall study findings and caveats: In patients, about 5 TRBV segments were more frequent than in controls, with TRBV5-6, TRBV5-1 and TRBV20-1 among them.

cDNA libraries of TCR beta carried unique molecular identifiers. TCRdb fed the PCR reads into MiXCR, producing one record per CDR3 protein. The repertoire includes roughly 800,000 distinct CDR3 sequences, 25% to 30% of them detected once, and around 0.6% sits in the top ten. Sequenced sample: blood. The source is a girl aged 5 to 17 with multiple sclerosis.

V is TRBV5-1 and J is TRBJ2-7; no firm D call. Trimming pared 4 bases from V and 0 bases from J, leaving 17 bases between. Germline V gene lookup returns CDR1 SGHRS and CDR2 YFSETQ. This CDR3 has 16 residues. In DNA form, the CDR3 reads TGCGCCAGCAGCCCAACAACCGGGCCCAGCTCCTACGAGCAGTACTTC. It specifies CASSPTTGPSSYEQYF.

This clonotype was observed a handful of times. This rearrangement joins TRBV5-6 to TRBJ1-2; D might be TRBD1 (6 bases). Germline V CDR1 and CDR2: SGHDT, YYEEEE. The V end lost 4 bases, the J end lost 4 bases, and 14 bases lay between the germline ends. The CDR3 runs 14 residues. The CDR3 coding sequence is TGTGCCAGCAGCGCCGCGGGACAATTCTATGGCTACACCTTC. Translation: CASSAAGQFYGYTF.

The genes are TRBV29-1 and TRBJ1-2; TRBD1 matches 8 bases. V lost 5 bases, J lost 4 bases, and 6 bases stayed unmatched. CDR3 length equals 13 residues. Germline-derived CDR1 and CDR2 are SQVTM and ANQGSEA. The CDR3 DNA follows: TGCAGCGTTCGGGACAGGAGGCTCTATGGCTACACCTTC. Encoded protein: CSVRDRRLYGYTF.

Remarks on this clonotype: This may be a read error, as it is one base from a much larger clone. V and J are TRBV6-5 and TRBJ2-1; maybe TRBD1 (6 bases). V lost 3 bases and J lost 5, with 14 bases in between. CDR3 length equals 15 residues. CDR1 MNHEY and CDR2 SVGAGI come from the germline V gene. The CDR3 sequence is CASSYVGDIDNEQFF. The CDR3 DNA is TGTGCCAGCAGTTATGTTGGGGACATCGACAATGAGCAGTTCTTC.

The genes are TRBV7-2 and TRBJ2-3; D might be TRBD2 (6 bases). V was shortened by 1 base and J by 2 bases, with 7 bases between the two germline ends. Germline V gene data show CDR1 as SGHTA and CDR2 as FQGNSA. This CDR3 is 14 amino acids long. CDR3 sequence reads: CASSLGTNTDTQYF. The CDR3 region has the DNA TGTGCCAGCAGCTTAGGGACTAACACAGATACGCAGTATTTT.

The chain carries TRBV6-1 and TRBJ2-7; D possibly corresponds to TRBD1 (6 bases). CDR1 is MNHNS and CDR2 is SASEGT in the germline V gene. The CDR3 spans 13 residues. Trimming took 6 bases from V and 6 from J, leaving 15 bases between them. The CDR3 sequence: CASSILQGSEQYF. The CDR3 bases are TGTGCCAGCAGCATATTACAGGGATCCGAGCAGTACTTC.

The chain couples TRBV7-2 to TRBJ1-4; the D is unclear. Trimming cost V 1 base and J 10 bases, with 10 bases left between them. Germline V gene lookup returns CDR1 SGHTA and CDR2 FQGNSA. The CDR3 is made up of 13 amino acids. The CDR3 reads CASSLGTGTKLFF. DNA for the CDR3: TGTGCCAGCAGCTTAGGAACGGGAACAAAACTGTTTTTT.

CDR3 in amino acids: CASSTQGIGETQYF. CDR3 nucleotide sequence: TGTGCCAGCAGCACACAGGGGATAGGGGAGACCCAGTACTTC. The chain employs TRBV21-1 and TRBJ2-7; TRBD1 is taken as the D call from the table, unchecked against the DNA. The J call may be faulty, since TRBJ2-5 better matches the DNA end. TRBV21-1 is a documented pseudogene. The CDR3 is 14 amino acids.

This clonotype occurred a few times. The rearrangement uses TRBV24-1 and TRBJ1-2; no clear D. CDR1 and CDR2 (germline): KGHDR, SFDVKD. This CDR3 is 13 amino acids long. Trimming removed 2 bases at V and 7 bases at J, with 10 bases between. The CDR3 nucleotides read TGTGCCACCAGTGATTCCGGACGGCGTGGCTACACCTTC. Translating gives CATSDSGRRGYTF.

V usage is TRBV18 and J usage is TRBJ1-1; no definite D call. In germline, CDR1 is KGHSH, CDR2 LQKENI. This CDR3 region has 16 residues. Trimming took 1 base from V and 0 from J, leaving 12 bases between them. The CDR3 DNA reads as TGTGCCAGCTCACCACTAGACCCCGGGTTGAACACTGAAGCTTTCTTT. It encodes CASSPLDPGLNTEAFF.